Below, 15 T cell receptor beta chains from the same sample are listed, as sequenced in a study of shared clonotypes between healthy human individuals. Generated by immunoSEQ multiplex PCR, the TCRdb table keeps only in-frame clones and is missing some. The sample consists of 150,000 to 200,000 clones, about 68% of them appearing once. The sequencing sample was made of memory CD4+ T cells sorted from blood. Subset defined: CD45RA-negative fraction. The receptors here all came from a man aged 30 to 39 in good health.

This clone was counted a single time. CDR3 in DNA: TGTGCCAGCAGGAAAGATCACAATCAGCCCCAGCATTTT. The encoded protein is CASRKDHNQPQHF. The rearrangement links TRBV7-9 to TRBJ1-5; D unclear. The CDR3 extends over 13 amino acids. From germline, CDR1 is SEHNR and CDR2 FQNEAQ (reference sequence). Trimming shortened V by 6 bases and J by 3 bases, and 9 bases separated the two germline ends.

This clone was observed a few times. This chain links TRBV10-2 with TRBJ2-1, with 9 bases aligning to TRBD2. The CDR3 runs 17 residues. Trimming removed 7 bases from V and 8 bases from J; junction bases left unmatched: 18. The germline CDR1 and CDR2 sequences are WSHSY and SAAADI. The DNA of the CDR3 is TGCGCCAGCACCCGGAGGGGCGGGAGGGCCTTGAGCCATGAGCAGTTCTTC. Its translation is CASTRRGGRALSHEQFF.

The chain joins TRBV11-2 to TRBJ2-2; D not certain. Germline V lookup: CDR1 SGHAT, CDR2 FQNNGV. There are 16 residues in the CDR3. Between the trimmed V and J ends, which lost 3 bases and 6 bases, there was a span of 17 bases. The CDR3 here is CASSFLAALPPGELFF. The CDR3 nucleotides are TGTGCCAGCAGCTTCCTGGCGGCTCTCCCCCCCGGGGAGCTGTTTTTT.

The J gene is TRBJ2-7, the V gene TRBV7-6; D call uncertain. The CDR3 totals 13 residues. Trimming left V 3 bases short and J 3 bases short, with 9 bases between. From germline, CDR1 is SGHVS and CDR2 FNYEAQ. CDR3 region: CASSLGMGYEQYF. CDR3 sequence (DNA): TGTGCCAGCAGCTTGGGGATGGGCTACGAGCAGTACTTC.

This clone has only a few counts. The chain is built from TRBV10-2 and TRBJ1-2, with 7 nucleotides matching TRBD1. This CDR3 is 16 amino acids long. V trimming: 6 bases; J trimming: 4 bases; junction bases outside the gene matches: 14. CDR1 is WSHSY and CDR2 is SAAADI in the germline V gene. The CDR3 DNA follows: TGCGCCAGCAGCCAGACAAGACAGGGTTGGAGCTATGGCTACACCTTC. This gives the protein CASSQTRQGWSYGYTF.

The chain combines TRBV5-1 with TRBJ2-1; 9 positions agree with TRBD1. This CDR3 has 15 amino acids. Germline CDR1 and CDR2: SGHRS and YFSETQ. V was clipped by 1 base and J by 4 bases; unmatched bases: 3. The CDR3 sequence is CASSLRDRAYNEQFF. Written as DNA, the CDR3 is TGCGCCAGCAGCTTGCGGGACAGGGCATACAATGAGCAGTTCTTC.

The chain recombines TRBV28 with TRBJ2-7; no clear D gene. The V gene lost 3 bases and the J gene lost 0 bases, with 21 bases spanning the gap. The CDR3 sequence is 18 residues long. Germline V CDR1 and CDR2: MDHEN, SYDVKM. The CDR3 spells CASSLSPGFGSTSYEQYF. The CDR3 coding sequence is TGTGCCAGCAGTTTGTCGCCCGGGTTTGGCTCGACCTCCTACGAGCAGTACTTC.

J is TRBJ2-2 and V is TRBV28, with 7 nucleotides matching TRBD2. The CDR3 consists of 16 residues. Trimming cost V 8 bases and J 3 bases; bases outside gene matches: 12. CDR1 MDHEN and CDR2 SYDVKM come from the germline V gene. CDR3 DNA: TGTGCCAGCCACAGACTGGGAGGGCCGGACACCGGGGAGCTGTTTTTT. This translates into CASHRLGGPDTGELFF.

The rearrangement links TRBV29-1 to TRBJ2-2; possibly TRBD2 for D (6 bases). The V gene lost 7 bases and the J gene lost 3 bases, with 18 bases spanning the gap. Germline CDR1 SQVTM, CDR2 ANQGSEA. There are 15 residues in the CDR3. As DNA, the CDR3 is TGCAGCGCCAAATCGGGACTGGGCGACACCGGGGAGCTGTTTTTT. This sequence encodes CSAKSGLGDTGELFF.

This chain connects TRBV19 to TRBJ2-1; D is possibly TRBD2 (5 bases). The CDR3 sequence is 15 residues long. V was cut by 6 bases and J by 0 bases, with 12 bases left in between. Germline values: CDR1 LNHDA, CDR2 SQIVND (reference sequence). The CDR3 here is CASRASGSSYNEQFF. CDR3 nucleotide sequence: TGTGCCAGTAGAGCAAGTGGGAGCTCCTACAATGAGCAGTTCTTC.

This CDR3 reads CASGFGYGGGETQYF. CDR3 DNA: TGTGCTAGTGGTTTCGGGTACGGGGGCGGAGAGACCCAGTACTTC. The rearrangement joins TRBV12-5 to TRBJ2-5; D may be TRBD1 or TRBD2 (6 bases each). This CDR3 is 15 amino acids long. Trimming cost V 3 bases and J 4 bases, with 15 bases left between them. The germline CDR1 and CDR2 sequences are LGHNT and FRNRAP.

The chain has TRBV9 and TRBJ2-2; D gene ambiguous. Trimming took off 0 bases at V and 6 bases at J, with 18 bases between the two ends. This CDR3 region has 17 residues. Germline-derived CDR1 and CDR2 are SGDLS and YYNGEE. CDR3 bases: TGTGCCAGCAGCGTAGGAAGTTCGTACGATTCGTCCGGGGAGCTGTTTTTT. Protein product: CASSVGSSYDSSGELFF.

The V gene is TRBV5-6, the J gene TRBJ2-5, with TRBD1 identical over 9 bases. This CDR3 is 14 amino acids long. The germline V gene encodes CDR1 SGHDT and CDR2 YYEEEE. V gave up 2 bases and J gave up 5 bases; unmatched junction bases: 4. In DNA, the CDR3 is TGTGCCAGCAGCTTCGGGACAGGGATGGAGACCCAGTACTTC. Its translation: CASSFGTGMETQYF.

This clone was picked up a small number of times. The chain has TRBV5-4 and TRBJ2-3, with D possibly TRBD1 on 5 matching bases. The CDR3 is 12 amino acids. V lost 9 bases and J 2 bases, leaving 10 bases between the germline ends. Germline-derived CDR1 and CDR2 are SGHNT and YYREEE (reference sequence). Here the CDR3 DNA reads TGTGCCATTCAGGGTTCCACAGATACGCAGTATTTT. It codes for CAIQGSTDTQYF.

V and J are TRBV7-2 and TRBJ2-2; tentatively, D is TRBD1 or TRBD2 (5 bases each). V lost 5 bases and J lost 0, with 7 bases in between. This CDR3 is built from 14 residues. CDR1 is SGHTA and CDR2 is FQGNSA in the germline V gene. CDR3 region: CASSPGPNTGELFF. Here the CDR3 DNA reads TGTGCCAGCAGCCCGGGACCGAACACCGGGGAGCTGTTTTTT.